The 30 T cell receptor beta chains listed next were all sequenced from one sample in a study of breast tumors, draining lymph nodes, adjacent tissues (dated by TCRdb to about 2016). The lymph node samples were taken from the axillary draining lymph nodes of breast cancer patients. Libraries were constructed by multiplex PCR. This sample was sequenced with an Illumina HiSeq 2000. TCRdb passed the public sequencing reads through fastp at Q25 and MiXCR, retaining productive beta sequences. Rows with one shared CDR3 protein collapse into an entry with the most common genes and DNA. This sample holds some 100,000 distinct CDR3 sequences; approximately 22% were observed only once. The ten largest clones add up to more than 0.9% of the sample. The sequenced sample was axillary lymph node tissue. Receptors originate from a female donor with breast cancer. Some clones in this sample may be carry-over from other donors' samples.

This clonotype occurred many times. The chain carries TRBV14 and TRBJ1-3; D gene uncertain. Trimming shortened V by 1 base and J by 3 bases, and 10 bases separated the two germline ends. The CDR3 extends over 15 amino acids. CDR1 is SGHDN and CDR2 is FVKESK in the germline V gene. CDR3 loop: CASSQVRSLGNTIYF. As DNA, the CDR3 is TGTGCCAGCAGCCAAGTACGTAGCCTTGGAAACACCATATATTTT.

This clonotype was counted only a few times. The chain links TRBV6-5 to TRBJ1-1; D is unresolved. Trimming took off 0 bases at V and 0 bases at J, with 2 bases between the two ends. CDR1 is MNHEY, CDR2 SVGAGI, per germline. CDR3 length equals 13 residues. CDR3 loop: CASSYSLNTEAFF. The CDR3 DNA reads as TGTGCCAGCAGTTACTCGTTGAACACTGAAGCTTTCTTT.

This clonotype occurred many times. The rearrangement joins TRBV30 to TRBJ1-6; 9 bases agree with TRBD1. Germline trimming cut 7 bases from V and 7 bases from J; bases unmatched to any gene: 5. CDR1 is GTSNPN, CDR2 SVGIG, per germline (reference sequence). This CDR3 spans 13 amino acids. CDR3 in amino acids: CALQGAHNSPLHF. In DNA, the CDR3 is TGTGCCTTACAGGGGGCCCACAATTCACCCCTCCACTTT.

On this clonotype: The germline gene is not matched at one end of the junction; a read error may be the cause. The rearrangement uses TRBV27 and TRBJ2-7; D could derive from TRBD1 or TRBD2 (5 bases each). The germline V gene encodes CDR1 MNHEY and CDR2 SMNVEV (reference sequence). The CDR3 length is 16 residues. The CDR3 spells CAGSYRGAIGACEQYF. The CDR3 DNA follows: TGTGCCGGCAGTTACCGGGGCGCCATTGGAGCCTGCGAGCAGTACTTC.

In regard to this clonotype: A read error may be the cause here, since a much bigger clone is one base away. V and J are TRBV19 and TRBJ2-3; D is unresolved. This CDR3 comprises 11 residues. Trimming removed 4 bases from V and 8 bases from J, with 7 bases in between. Germline values: CDR1 LNHDA, CDR2 SQIVND (reference sequence). The CDR3 region has the DNA TGTGCCAGTAGTACAATTGGTACGCAGTATTTT. Its protein product is CASSTIGTQYF.

Ten or more counts support this clonotype. V gene TRBV10-3 combines with J gene TRBJ1-3, with a weak D call TRBD1 (6 bases). The germline gives CDR1 ENHRY, CDR2 SYGVKD. Trimming left V 10 bases short and J 3 bases short, with 19 bases between. CDR3 size: 15 residues. The CDR3 here is CATMGEHRDGNTIYF. The CDR3 nucleotides read TGTGCCACCATGGGAGAGCACAGGGATGGAAACACCATATATTTT.

Regarding this clonotype: One base away lies a much larger clone, so this may be a sequencing read error. The CDR3 nucleotides are TGTGCCAGCAGTTTTTTTGGCGGGGGGGCCGGGAAAGGGACCCAGTACTTC. Its protein product is CASSFFGGGAGKGTQYF. The chain links TRBV12-3 or TRBV12-4 to TRBJ2-5, with TRBD2 matching over 9 bases. The CDR3 covers 17 residues. Trimming took 3 bases from V and 7 from J; bases not matched to a gene: 15.

This clonotype was seen repeatedly, ten times or more. J is TRBJ2-3 and V is TRBV11-2; D call uncertain. The V and J ends lost 1 base and 2 bases respectively, with 7 bases between them. The CDR3 spans 14 residues. CDR1 and CDR2 from the germline V gene are SGHAT and FQNNGV. The CDR3 DNA reads as TGTGCCAGCAGCTTAGGTTCGGTCACAGATACGCAGTATTTT. The encoded protein is CASSLGSVTDTQYF.

There are many counts of this clonotype. This chain connects TRBV3-1 to TRBJ1-3, with D hard to call. Germline CDR1 reads LGHDT; CDR2 reads YNNKEL (reference sequence). Trimming took off 4 bases at V and 7 bases at J, with 14 bases between the two ends. CDR3 length equals 14 residues. In DNA, the CDR3 is TGTGCCAGCAGCCGACAAAAGGGTGGCAACACCATATATTTT. This gives the protein CASSRQKGGNTIYF.

This clonotype has ten or more counts. The genes are TRBV5-4 and TRBJ2-1; possible D gene TRBD2, 5 bases. The CDR3 loop spans 14 amino acids. The V end was cut by 2 bases, the J end by 6 bases, with 12 bases between. Germline-derived CDR1 and CDR2 are SGHNT and YYREEE (reference sequence). This CDR3 is CASSLRTGINEQFF. DNA of the CDR3: TGTGCCAGCAGCTTAAGGACTGGTATCAATGAGCAGTTCTTC.

This clonotype came up many times. This chain uses TRBV27 with TRBJ2-7, with D unresolved. Between the trimmed V and J ends, which lost 4 bases and 7 bases, there was a span of 8 bases. This CDR3 contains 11 residues. Looked up from germline, CDR1 is MNHEY and CDR2 is SMNVEV (reference sequence). The CDR3 loop is CASSSLGEQYF. CDR3 bases: TGTGCCAGCAGTTCACTTGGGGAGCAGTACTTC.

This clonotype was seen many times. This chain connects TRBV6-2 or TRBV6-3 to TRBJ2-5, with 10 bases that match TRBD2. The CDR3 totals 15 residues. Germline V gene lookup returns CDR1 MNHEY and CDR2 SVGEGT. V was pared by 6 bases and J by 4 bases, with 8 bases of the junction left unmatched. The CDR3 DNA reads TGTGCCAGCAGAGCGAGCGGGAGGGCCGTAGAGACCCAGTACTTC. This gives the protein CASRASGRAVETQYF.

The table lists this clonotype with many counts. V usage is TRBV12-3 or TRBV12-4 and J usage is TRBJ1-2; D uncertain. The CDR3 runs 14 residues. V lost 5 bases to trimming and J lost 4 bases, with 14 bases between them. The CDR3 is CASSPTDGSYGYTF. The DNA of the CDR3 is TGTGCCAGCAGTCCAACCGATGGATCCTATGGCTACACCTTC.

This clonotype occurred many times. The genes are TRBV9 and TRBJ2-1, with 8 bases matching TRBD2. This CDR3 comprises 16 residues. V was pared by 6 bases and J by 0 bases, with 8 bases of the junction left unmatched. From germline, CDR1 is SGDLS and CDR2 YYNGEE. The CDR3 loop is CASTGGGDHSYNEQFF. The CDR3, as DNA: TGTGCCAGCACCGGGGGGGGGGACCACTCCTACAATGAGCAGTTCTTC.

This clonotype showed up just a few times. Possible read error: a much larger clone is one base away. The V gene is TRBV7-8, the J gene TRBJ1-2; D is uncertain. The V and J ends lost 8 bases and 8 bases respectively, with 18 bases between them. CDR1 SGHVS and CDR2 FQNEAQ come from the germline V gene. The length of the CDR3 is 13 residues. CDR3 region: CASGPDVSGGYTF. CDR3 in DNA: TGTGCCAGCGGCCCGGACGTGAGTGGCGGCTACACCTTC.

The sample holds many counts of this clonotype. The V and J genes are TRBV20-1 and TRBJ2-2, with D possibly being TRBD1 or TRBD2 (5 bases each). The V and J ends lost 3 bases and 0 bases respectively, with 8 bases between them. Germline V gene lookup returns CDR1 DFQATT and CDR2 SNEGSKA (reference sequence). The CDR3 spans 14 residues. The CDR3 loop is CSASGATNTGELFF. Here the CDR3 DNA reads TGCAGTGCTAGCGGGGCTACGAACACCGGGGAGCTGTTTTTT.

The rearrangement joins TRBV3-1 to TRBJ2-3; 8 bases match TRBD2. CDR1 is LGHDT and CDR2 is YNNKEL in the germline V gene (reference sequence). Trimming cost V 5 bases and J 0 bases; bases outside gene matches: 7. CDR3 length: 16 residues. The CDR3 region has the DNA TGTGCCAGCAGCTACTCGGGGGGGGGAAGCACAGATACGCAGTATTTT. This codes for CASSYSGGGSTDTQYF.

This clonotype was recorded at least ten times. V is TRBV29-1 and J is TRBJ1-3, with D uncertain. The CDR3 consists of 13 residues. Germline lookup yields CDR1 SQVTM and CDR2 ANQGSEA. Trimming took 3 bases from V and 2 from J, leaving 8 bases between them. CDR3 DNA: TGCAGCGTTGACATCAGAACTGGAAACACCATATATTTT. It specifies CSVDIRTGNTIYF.

There are many counts of this clonotype. The chain uses TRBV20-1 and TRBJ2-5; the match to TRBD2 covers 10 bases. V shed 2 bases, J shed 3 bases, and the junction held 15 bases outside the gene matches. The germline gives CDR1 DFQATT, CDR2 SNEGSKA (reference sequence). The CDR3 sequence is 18 residues long. For the CDR3, the DNA is TGCAGTGCTAGATCCAGTACTAGCGGGATGGACTTTAAAGAGACCCAGTACTTC. This gives the protein CSARSSTSGMDFKETQYF.

The table lists this clonotype with many counts. J is TRBJ2-1 and V is TRBV12-3 or TRBV12-4; 14 nucleotides align to TRBD2. The CDR3 has 17 amino acids. V lost 6 bases, J lost 4 bases, and 8 bases stayed unmatched. CDR3 residues: CASRPGTSGSGYNEQFF. The CDR3, as DNA: TGTGCCAGCAGACCCGGGACTAGCGGGAGTGGGTACAATGAGCAGTTCTTC.

This clonotype was found many times. CDR3 sequence: CASSPDWGNEQFF. The CDR3, as DNA: TGTGCCAGCAGCCCTGACTGGGGCAATGAGCAGTTCTTC. The gene calls are TRBV14 and TRBJ2-1, with no clear D. CDR3 length: 13 residues. Trimming shortened V by 4 bases and J by 6 bases, and 10 bases separated the two germline ends. From germline, CDR1 is SGHDN and CDR2 FVKESK. Full variable domain (remainder filled in from reference TRBV14 and TRBJ2-1): EAGVTQFPSHSVIEKGQTVTLRCDPISGHDNLYWYRRVMGKEIKFLLHFVKESKQDESGMPNNRFLAERTGGTYSTLKVQPAELEDSGVYFCASSPDWGNEQFFGPGTRLTVL.

In its sample, this clonotype was seen many times. The V gene is TRBV11-2, the J gene TRBJ2-7; 7 bases match TRBD1. V was clipped by 5 bases and J by 0 bases; unmatched bases: 7. This CDR3 has 15 amino acids. Germline CDR1 SGHAT, CDR2 FQNNGV. This chain's CDR3 is CASSPQWDSSYEQYF. The CDR3 DNA reads TGTGCCAGCAGCCCCCAGTGGGACAGCTCCTACGAGCAGTACTTC.

This clonotype was found many times. The chain combines TRBV20-1 with TRBJ2-7, with 8 bases identical to TRBD2. Losses at the gene ends were 0 bases for V and 4 bases for J; bases not matched to a gene: 11. Germline CDR1 and CDR2: DFQATT and SNEGSKA (reference sequence). The CDR3 runs to 16 residues. CDR3 DNA sequence: TGCAGTGCTAGAGATAATTCGGGCGGGAGGTTTTACGAGCAGTACTTC. Translation: CSARDNSGGRFYEQYF.

A note on this clonotype: Germline is not matched at one junction end, which may reflect a read error. The rearrangement links TRBV5-1 to TRBJ2-4, with TRBD1 identical over 9 bases. This CDR3 comprises 17 residues. Germline CDR1 and CDR2: SGHRS and YFSETQ. The CDR3, as DNA: TGCGCCAGCAGCGTAACCGGGACAGGGCTAGCCAGAAACATTCAGTACTTC. As protein: CASSVTGTGLARNIQYF.

By share, this clonotype counts as medium-sized. V gene TRBV6-6 combines with J gene TRBJ1-6; D ambiguous. V lost 0 bases and J 11 bases, leaving 8 bases between the germline ends. This CDR3 comprises 13 residues. Germline V gives CDR1 MNHNY, CDR2 SVGAGI (reference sequence). The CDR3 bases are TGTGCCAGCAGTTACTCGGAGGGAGCACCCCTCCACTTT. Translated: CASSYSEGAPLHF.

As concerns this clonotype: One end of the junction does not line up with germline, which may come from a read error. The chain is built from TRBV3-1 and TRBJ2-5; 12 bases are a match to TRBD2. The CDR3 consists of 15 residues. CDR1 and CDR2 from the germline V gene are LGHDT and YNNKEL (reference sequence). The CDR3 region has the DNA TGTGCCAGCAGCCGGTTGACTAGCGGGGGAGAGACCCAGCACTTC. Residues: CASSRLTSGGETQHF.

V usage is TRBV27 and J usage is TRBJ2-6; TRBD1 matches 9 bases. This CDR3 is 18 amino acids long. Germline CDR1 MNHEY, CDR2 SMNVEV (reference sequence). Trimming removed 7 bases from V and 0 bases from J; junction bases left unmatched: 10. This chain's CDR3 is CASNPRGTGFSGANVLTF. CDR3 nucleotide sequence: TGTGCCAGCAACCCTCGCGGGACAGGGTTCTCTGGGGCCAACGTCCTGACTTTC.

This clonotype has a count of ten or more. V gene TRBV11-2 combines with J gene TRBJ2-7; D unclear. The CDR3 length is 15 residues. Germline CDR1 and CDR2: SGHAT and FQNNGV. Trimming cost V 0 bases and J 2 bases, with 11 bases left between them. CDR3 sequence reads: CASSLDLAPTYEQYF. CDR3 sequence (DNA): TGTGCCAGCAGCTTAGATTTGGCACCGACCTACGAGCAGTACTTC. The whole variable domain, remainder taken from reference TRBV11-2 and TRBJ2-7, is EAGVAQSPRYKIIEKRQSVAFWCNPISGHATLYWYQQILGQGPKLLIQFQNNGVVDDSQLPKDRFSAERLKGVDSTLKIQPAKLEDSAVYLCASSLDLAPTYEQYFGPGTRLTVT.

This clonotype was counted at least ten times. The chain couples TRBV12-3 or TRBV12-4 to TRBJ1-6, with TRBD1 matching over 8 bases. V shed 3 bases and J 6 bases; nucleotides not matched to a gene: 7. The CDR3 is 16 amino acids. This CDR3 reads CASSLAGGAGNSPLHF. CDR3 DNA sequence: TGTGCCAGCAGTTTGGCAGGGGGCGCGGGTAATTCACCCCTCCACTTT.

This clonotype showed up many times. This rearrangement joins TRBV20-1 to TRBJ1-4; 7 bases match TRBD1. V shed 3 bases, J shed 4 bases, and the junction held 2 bases outside the gene matches. The CDR3 has 13 amino acids. CDR1 and CDR2 from the germline V gene are DFQATT and SNEGSKA (reference sequence). The CDR3 sequence: CSARTGFNEKLFF. The CDR3 nucleotides are TGCAGTGCTAGGACAGGGTTTAATGAAAAACTGTTTTTT.